What follows are 31 T cell receptor beta chains derived from one specimen sequenced in a study of blood T cell repertoires in COVID-19. TCRdb's table, derived via immunoSEQ multiplex PCR, lists solely in-frame clones and lacks some. This table has 180,000 or so clones, roughly 86% appearing once. Sequencing was performed on peripheral blood. The receptors here all came from a man between 18 and 29 years old with active or convalescent COVID-19.

This clone has a single count. V gene TRBV10-2 combines with J gene TRBJ1-2; possibly TRBD1 for D (5 bases). This CDR3 comprises 14 residues. The V and J ends lost 3 bases and 3 bases respectively, with 11 bases between them. The germline CDR1 and CDR2 sequences are WSHSY and SAAADI. The CDR3 DNA follows: TGCGCCAGCAGTGATCAACGGGGGGACTATGGCTACACCTTC. This translates into CASSDQRGDYGYTF.

The CDR3 loop reads CAWRTGNTEAFF. CDR3 nucleotide sequence: TGTGCCTGGAGAACGGGGAACACTGAAGCTTTCTTT. The J gene is TRBJ1-1, the V gene TRBV30; unclear D gene. Germline CDR1 is GTSNPN and CDR2 is SVGIG (reference sequence). The CDR3 has 12 residues. V gave up 3 bases and J gave up 1 base, with 6 bases separating them.

The chain couples TRBV6-5 to TRBJ1-1, with D uncertain. There are 14 residues in the CDR3. Germline V gives CDR1 MNHEY, CDR2 SVGAGI. Trimming shortened V by 5 bases and J by 6 bases, and 16 bases separated the two germline ends. Here the CDR3 DNA reads TGTGCCAGCAGTCCCCCGGGTGGTCGACCTGAAGCTTTCTTT. Its protein product is CASSPPGGRPEAFF.

The chain uses TRBV19 and TRBJ1-2; 9 bases fit TRBD1. This CDR3 has 14 residues. The V and J ends lost 5 bases and 7 bases, in that order; junction bases with no gene match: 8. Germline-derived CDR1 and CDR2 are LNHDA and SQIVND (reference sequence). This CDR3 is CASSAGTGLVGYTF. DNA for the CDR3: TGTGCCAGTAGTGCCGGGACAGGGTTGGTTGGCTACACCTTC.

The chain is built from TRBV6-2 or TRBV6-3 and TRBJ2-3; no firm D call. Germline CDR1 MNHEY, CDR2 SVGEGT. Trimming took 2 bases from V and 0 from J, leaving 9 bases between them. This CDR3 has 15 amino acids. CDR3 DNA: TGTGCCAGCAGTTACGATGGCAGGAGCACAGATACGCAGTATTTT. It yields the protein CASSYDGRSTDTQYF.

The CDR3 loop is CAWSEGSSQRGYTF. Written as DNA, the CDR3 is TGTGCCTGGAGTGAGGGCAGCTCTCAGCGGGGCTACACCTTC. The chain joins TRBV30 to TRBJ1-2; D uncertain. This CDR3 comprises 14 residues. Per germline, CDR1 GTSNPN and CDR2 SVGIG (reference sequence). V lost 1 base to trimming and J lost 8 bases, with 17 bases between them.

J is TRBJ2-7 and V is TRBV5-1; tentatively, D is TRBD1 (6 bases). Trimming shortened V by 4 bases and J by 4 bases, and 15 bases separated the two germline ends. The CDR3 contains 14 residues. Germline V gene lookup returns CDR1 SGHRS and CDR2 YFSETQ. The CDR3 DNA sequence: TGCGCCAGCAGCCCAGGGGACCGTTCGTACGAGCAGTACTTC. Its translation: CASSPGDRSYEQYF.

The chain has TRBV18 and TRBJ1-2; 9 bases match TRBD1. CDR1 and CDR2 (germline): KGHSH, LQKENI. J was trimmed by 2 bases and V by 2 bases; bases with no gene match: 3. The CDR3 covers 15 residues. The CDR3 DNA sequence: TGTGCCAGCTCACCAGCGGGACAGGGCAACTATGGCTACACCTTC. Its protein is CASSPAGQGNYGYTF.

This chain uses TRBV4-1 with TRBJ2-1; D gene uncertain. V lost 0 bases and J 0 bases, leaving 9 bases between the germline ends. The CDR3 covers 16 residues. CDR1 MGHRA and CDR2 YSYEKL come from the germline V gene. The CDR3 here is CASSQDNTGSYNEQFF. The DNA for the CDR3 is TGCGCCAGCAGCCAAGATAACACGGGCTCCTACAATGAGCAGTTCTTC.

This clone was counted once. The rearrangement uses TRBV19 and TRBJ2-6; 10 nucleotides agree with TRBD1. Looked up from germline, CDR1 is LNHDA and CDR2 is SQIVND (reference sequence). The CDR3 runs 18 residues. The J segment lost 0 bases and the V segment lost 6 bases, leaving 8 bases of the junction unmatched. CDR3 bases: TGTGCCAGTAGGGCTAGACAGGGGGCTCTCTCTGGGGCCAACGTCCTGACTTTC. Translated, it gives CASRARQGALSGANVLTF.

The chain has TRBV5-6 and TRBJ2-7; 7 bases align to TRBD1. The CDR3 consists of 14 residues. The germline gives CDR1 SGHDT, CDR2 YYEEEE. Trimming at V came to 7 bases and at J to 2 bases, leaving 9 bases not matched to a gene. The CDR3 here is CASGTGQSTYEQYF. CDR3 in DNA: TGTGCCAGCGGAACGGGACAGTCCACCTACGAGCAGTACTTC.

In its sample, this clone was seen once. The chain is built from TRBV3-1 (or the pseudogene TRBV3-2) and TRBJ2-1; D is perhaps TRBD1 (7 bases). V was clipped by 1 base and J by 5 bases, with 15 bases between them. Germline V gives CDR1 LGHDT, CDR2 YNNKEL (reference sequence). CDR3 size: 16 residues. The CDR3 DNA follows: TGTGCCAGCAGCCAAGGGGGAACCAGGGGGGACAATGAGCAGTTCTTC. Amino acids: CASSQGGTRGDNEQFF.

This clone was observed a single time. The V call is TRBV6-5, the J call TRBJ1-2; TRBD1 matches 8 bases. The CDR3 spans 16 residues. J lost 9 bases, V lost 4 bases, and 16 bases had no gene match. Looked up from germline, CDR1 is MNHEY and CDR2 is SVGAGI. The CDR3 spells CASSSLPGQAGFRYTF. Written as DNA, the CDR3 is TGTGCCAGCAGTTCGCTCCCGGGACAGGCGGGGTTCCGCTACACCTTC.

A few counts support this clone. V is TRBV6-2 or TRBV6-3 and J is TRBJ2-7, with 7 bases lining up with TRBD1. The length of the CDR3 is 15 residues. Trimming cost V 2 bases and J 6 bases; bases outside gene matches: 10. The germline gives CDR1 MNHEY, CDR2 SVGEGT. The CDR3: CASSYRVTGLTEQYF. The CDR3 coding sequence is TGTGCCAGCAGTTACCGGGTGACAGGGCTTACCGAGCAGTACTTC.

A single count supports this clone. The J gene is TRBJ1-1, the V gene TRBV12-5; TRBD1 might be the D (6 bases). Germline V gene data show CDR1 as LGHNT and CDR2 as FRNRAP. CDR3 length: 13 residues. Trimming stripped 6 bases from V and 4 bases from J, with 12 bases between. CDR3 loop: CASGRGQTTEAFF. The CDR3, as DNA: TGTGCTAGTGGCCGTGGACAGACCACTGAAGCTTTCTTT.

The V gene is TRBV9, the J gene TRBJ2-5; a possible D gene is TRBD2 (5 bases). Germline CDR1 reads SGDLS; CDR2 reads YYNGEE. The CDR3 totals 15 residues. Trimming took off 4 bases at V and 5 bases at J, with 18 bases between the two ends. The DNA for the CDR3 is TGTGCCAGCAGCTTCGGGGATCTCCGTATGGAGACCCAGTACTTC. Protein product: CASSFGDLRMETQYF.

For the CDR3, the DNA is TGTGCCAGCAGCTTAGTATCCCCGGGACAGGGGGACTCCTACAATGAGCAGTTCTTC. Translation gives CASSLVSPGQGDSYNEQFF. The chain combines TRBV11-2 with TRBJ2-1, with 11 bases identical to TRBD1. The germline CDR1 and CDR2 sequences are SGHAT and FQNNGV. The ends lost 1 base at V and 0 bases at J; junction bases unmatched: 8. CDR3 length: 19 amino acids.

The chain carries TRBV5-6 and TRBJ2-7; D remains ambiguous. Germline-derived CDR1 and CDR2 are SGHDT and YYEEEE. The V and J ends lost 4 bases and 0 bases respectively, with 11 bases between them. This CDR3 has 14 residues. The CDR3 DNA reads as TGTGCCAGCAGCCCACTCGCGAGCTCCTACGAGCAGTACTTC. It codes for CASSPLASSYEQYF.

V is TRBV30 and J is TRBJ2-5; D possibly corresponds to TRBD2 (5 bases). The V gene's germline CDR1 is GTSNPN and CDR2 SVGIG (reference sequence). The CDR3 has 12 amino acids. V shed 8 bases and J shed 2 bases, with 12 bases lying between them. For the CDR3, the DNA is TGTGCCCACAATTCGGGGCAAGAGACCCAGTACTTC. Its protein product is CAHNSGQETQYF.

On this clone itself: A read error may produce the germline difference seen at one junction end. The chain joins TRBV7-9 to TRBJ1-2; D uncertain. The CDR3 has 10 residues. The germline V gene encodes CDR1 SEHNR and CDR2 FQNEAQ (reference sequence). The CDR3 DNA reads TGTGCCAGCAGCCCACGCCCGGAGGGCTTC. Residues: CASSPRPEGF.

CDR3 DNA sequence: TGTGCCAGCAGTTTATCGGGGCTAACCTCTGGAAACACCATATATTTT. Encoded protein: CASSLSGLTSGNTIYF. The chain combines TRBV27 with TRBJ1-3; the D gene is possibly TRBD1 (5 bases). The germline V gene has CDR1 MNHEY and CDR2 SMNVEV (reference sequence). V was trimmed by 0 bases and J by 0 bases, leaving 9 bases between them. This CDR3 has 16 residues.

This clone was observed a handful of times. The chain links TRBV2 to TRBJ2-7, with 9 bases matching TRBD2. J gave up 4 bases and V 3 bases, and 4 bases lay outside the gene matches. Germline-derived CDR1 and CDR2 are SNHLY and FYNNEI. This CDR3 comprises 14 residues. The DNA for the CDR3 is TGTGCCAGCAGTGAGGTAGCGGGAGTATACGAGCAGTACTTC. This gives the protein CASSEVAGVYEQYF.

The chain has TRBV5-5 and TRBJ2-7; 9 positions match TRBD1. Germline CDR1 SGHKS, CDR2 YYEKEE (reference sequence). The CDR3 is made up of 16 amino acids. V was pared by 6 bases and J by 3 bases, with 13 bases of the junction left unmatched. The CDR3 DNA reads as TGTGCCAGCATAAACCCCGGGACAGGGAATTTCTACGAGCAGTACTTC. It translates to CASINPGTGNFYEQYF.

The chain couples TRBV6-5 to TRBJ1-1; D unresolved. V lost 6 bases and J 0 bases, leaving 14 bases between the germline ends. This CDR3 comprises 15 residues. Germline assignment: CDR1 MNHEY and CDR2 SVGAGI. Here the CDR3 reads CASRSHTQMNTEAFF. The CDR3 DNA sequence: TGTGCCAGCAGGTCCCACACACAGATGAACACTGAAGCTTTCTTT.

This chain uses TRBV5-1 with TRBJ1-2, with D hard to call. The length of the CDR3 is 16 residues. Germline CDR1 reads SGHRS; CDR2 reads YFSETQ. V was cut by 5 bases and J by 4 bases, with 21 bases left in between. The CDR3 here is CASSPRGVGESYGYTF. The CDR3 DNA is TGCGCCAGCAGTCCCCGCGGGGTAGGAGAGAGCTATGGCTACACCTTC. Combining the CDR3 with reference TRBV5-1 and TRBJ1-2 gives the whole variable domain KAGVTQTPRYLIKTRGQQVTLSCSPISGHRSVSWYQQTPGQGLQFLFEYFSETQRNKGNFPGRFSGRQFSNSRSEMNVSTLELGDSALYLCASSPRGVGESYGYTFGSGTRLTVV.

The J gene is TRBJ2-5, the V gene TRBV24-1, with 11 bases that match TRBD2. The CDR3 has 17 amino acids. The germline V gene has CDR1 KGHDR and CDR2 SFDVKD. The J segment lost 9 bases and the V segment lost 2 bases, leaving 13 bases of the junction unmatched. CDR3 coding DNA: TGTGCCACCAGTGATTCTACTAGCGGGGGCGTTGGATCGTCCCAGTACTTC. Amino acids: CATSDSTSGGVGSSQYF.

This chain joins TRBV5-5 and TRBJ2-7; TRBD1 matches 9 bases. J was trimmed by 6 bases and V by 5 bases; bases with no gene match: 9. The CDR3 consists of 14 residues. Germline values: CDR1 SGHKS, CDR2 YYEKEE (reference sequence). The CDR3 is CASRGQGPGREQYF. Written as DNA, the CDR3 is TGTGCCAGCAGGGGACAGGGTCCCGGTCGCGAGCAGTACTTC.

With respect to this clone: Other DNA sequences of this sample code for an identical CDR3. The chain employs TRBV5-1 and TRBJ2-5; a weak D match, TRBD2 (7 bases). In germline, CDR1 is SGHRS, CDR2 YFSETQ. Trimming took 2 bases from V and 5 from J, leaving 10 bases between them. The CDR3 length is 13 residues. The CDR3 here is CASSLGGEETQYF. The CDR3 DNA reads as TGCGCCAGCAGCTTAGGGGGGGAGGAGACCCAGTACTTC.

The CDR3 DNA is TGTGCCAGCAGCCGCTTCTCGGGGACAGGCGAAAAACTGTTTTTT. Translation gives CASSRFSGTGEKLFF. The V call is TRBV5-6, the J call TRBJ1-4; 8 positions match TRBD1. Germline CDR1 reads SGHDT; CDR2 reads YYEEEE. V dropped 4 bases and J dropped 8; count of bases not matched to a gene: 10. The CDR3 is 15 residues long.

This chain links TRBV2 with TRBJ2-3; the match to TRBD2 covers 11 bases. Germline CDR1 reads SNHLY; CDR2 reads FYNNEI. Losses at the gene ends were 6 bases for V and 4 bases for J; bases not matched to a gene: 6. The CDR3 sequence is 15 residues long. The CDR3 bases are TGTGCCAGCAGAGCCACTAGCGGGAGCCCAGATACGCAGTATTTT. Encoded protein: CASRATSGSPDTQYF.

This clone was seen just once. Here the CDR3 reads CAIPSDGRGDTDTQYF. CDR3 sequence (DNA): TGTGCCATCCCGAGTGACGGGAGGGGCGACACAGATACGCAGTATTTT. This sequence joins TRBV5-5 and TRBJ2-3, with 8 positions matching TRBD2. V was clipped by 9 bases and J by 2 bases; unmatched bases: 14. CDR3 length equals 16 residues. Germline CDR1 is SGHKS and CDR2 is YYEKEE (reference sequence).